This T cell receptor (beta chain) appears in the sequencing data of a study of lymphopenia after photon versus proton radiotherapy. Worth noting for this clone: Its matching antigen is unknown.

The protocol was immunoSEQ multiplex PCR, while the TCRdb copy is restricted to in-frame clones and leaves out a portion. Of some 20,000 clones in the sample, roughly 81% were seen once. V was pared by 0 bases and J by 8 bases, with 22 bases between. Germline CDR1 is LNHNV and CDR2 is YYDKDF (reference sequence). The CDR3 length is 18 residues. Notes on the study in general: Oligoclonal CD8+ Temra expansion after nadir drove photon patients' diversity drop.

This chain links TRBV15 with TRBJ1-4, with D tentatively TRBD1 (5 bases). The clonotype was recovered from a woman aged 45-60 years with pancreatic cancer. The sample consisted of peripheral blood, taken from a patient treated with photon-based radiotherapy. For the CDR3, the DNA is TGTGCCACCAGCAGAGATTATGGCGGGGCTGGCTTGACCGAAAAACTGTTTTTT. This translates into CATSRDYGGAGLTEKLFF.